A selection of T cell receptor beta chains follows, all from one sample in a study of cytomegalovirus exposure and HLA in healthy donors. Produced via immunoSEQ multiplex PCR; TCRdb's table is partial and in-frame only. This sample has around 130,000 clones, with 74% found just once. Sequences were obtained from PBMCs. The source is a woman aged 45-59 years in good health and CMV-seropositive. The CDR3 runs from the conserved cysteine through the conserved F or W.

v_gene	j_gene	CDR3aa
TRBV6-5	TRBJ1-5	CASSYSSRQPQHF
TRBV2	TRBJ2-7	CASSDVQGPYEQYF
TRBV9	TRBJ2-3	CASGIQDTQYF
TRBV7-2	TRBJ2-2	CASSRDSNTGELFF
TRBV19	TRBJ1-1	CASSPRGQGDTEAFF
TRBV19	TRBJ1-1	CASRPGTGTGEAFF
TRBV6-5	TRBJ2-1	CASRTIQGWGNEQFF
TRBV25-1	TRBJ2-7	CASRGTGIYEQYF
TRBV7-9	TRBJ2-3	CASSLVGGVSTDTQYF
TRBV19	TRBJ2-7	CASSSGQGGSYEQYF
TRBV6-7	TRBJ1-1	CASRTSGGAFF
TRBV27	TRBJ2-7	CASSPGGRPDEQYF
TRBV5-6	TRBJ1-2	CASTGTASYGYTF
TRBV13	TRBJ1-1	CASNQRTGGGNTEAFF
TRBV5-1	TRBJ2-3	CASSQGLAGGTDTQYF
TRBV19	TRBJ2-2	CASSRPTLQGARDTGELFF
TRBV7-2	TRBJ1-1	CASSQGHRRAFF
TRBV5-1	TRBJ2-3	CASSLWGSSTDTQYF
TRBV29-1	TRBJ2-3	CSVDTTDTQYF
TRBV11-3	TRBJ2-5	CASSLGLAQETQYF
TRBV7-2	TRBJ2-2	CARSPMAGSNTGELFF
TRBV5-1	TRBJ1-5	CASSRDSQQPQHF
TRBV5-6	TRBJ1-5	CASSLGTQPQHF
TRBV5-4	TRBJ2-5	CASSTVTGGSGETQYF
TRBV12-5	TRBJ2-1	CASVEGAINEQFF
TRBV19	TRBJ2-7	CASSPSPSYEQYF
TRBV29-1	TRBJ2-7	CSVQRGSTYEQYF
TRBV15	TRBJ2-2	CATSRDYGAGANTGELFF
TRBV14	TRBJ2-1	CASSQDRRDEQFF
TRBV4-2	TRBJ2-7	CASSRSRGNYEQYF
TRBV13	TRBJ2-1	CASSYSSGEAWEQFF
TRBV5-1	TRBJ1-2	CASSLIAGTGHGYTF
TRBV7-9	TRBJ2-1	CSSSILAGGGNEQFF
TRBV5-1	TRBJ1-6	CASTPGDEGLGSPLHF
TRBV5-1	TRBJ2-3	CASSDLSGSDTQYF
TRBV5-5	TRBJ2-5	CASSYLAGQETQYF
TRBV5-1	TRBJ2-5	CASSLSGQGGQETQYF
TRBV5-1	TRBJ2-5	CASGREQETQYF
TRBV21-1	TRBJ2-5	CASQSRRRGNQETQYF
TRBV9	TRBJ2-2	CASSGGQGITGELFF
TRBV2	TRBJ1-2	CASGSGQGISGYTF
TRBV5-4	TRBJ2-7	CASSDMGGSSYEQYF
TRBV4-1	TRBJ1-1	CASSQPPQSNTEAFF
TRBV2	TRBJ2-7	CASTTGVGYEQYF
TRBV6-5	TRBJ1-2	CASTRGVRGTPSF
TRBV5-1	TRBJ2-1	CASSPLDRGLYNEQFF
TRBV5-6	TRBJ2-6	CASSLAGTGNNVLTF
TRBV19	TRBJ1-2	CASSMDQGLYGYTF
TRBV6-1	TRBJ2-1	CASSEQYNEQFF
TRBV18	TRBJ1-5	CASSPNGGGIQPQHF
TRBV11-3	TRBJ2-2	CASSLTGMNTGELFF
TRBV6-1	TRBJ1-2	CASRANQGNYGYTF
TRBV5-1	TRBJ2-2	CASSLRQGNTGELFF